Each of the 17 T cell receptor beta chains below was sequenced from the same sample in a study of control samples from healthy donors and cancer patients. This table comes from immunoSEQ multiplex PCR, and its TCRdb copy is limited to in-frame clones, with some not included. Among approximately 100,000 clones listed, almost 90% were seen once. Material for sequencing was blood. The receptors originated from a man between 25 and 39 years old in good health.

This chain connects TRBV5-4 to TRBJ2-5; 13 nucleotides match TRBD2. Germline assignment: CDR1 SGHNT and CDR2 YYREEE (reference sequence). The length of the CDR3 is 16 residues. V lost 1 base and J lost 4; bases outside the gene matches: 4. The CDR3: CASSLTSGRGGETQYF. The DNA of the CDR3 is TGTGCCAGCAGCTTGACTAGCGGGAGGGGGGGAGAGACCCAGTACTTC. Filled out from reference TRBV5-4 and TRBJ2-5, the complete variable domain reads ETGVTQSPTHLIKTRGQQVTLRCSSQSGHNTVSWYQQALGQGPQFIFQYYREEENGRGNFPPRFSGLQFPNYSSELNVNALELDDSALYLCASSLTSGRGGETQYFGPGTRLLVL.

The rearrangement uses TRBV5-1 and TRBJ2-1; tentative D call: TRBD2 (6 bases). This CDR3 spans 11 amino acids. The V gene's germline CDR1 is SGHRS and CDR2 YFSETQ. Trimming left V 4 bases short and J 11 bases short, with 10 bases between. CDR3 sequence: CASSPGTQQFF. CDR3 sequence (DNA): TGCGCCAGCAGCCCCGGGACTCAGCAGTTCTTC.

With regard to this clone: Other DNA sequences in the same sample also yield this CDR3. The chain has TRBV2 and TRBJ1-2; possibly TRBD1 for D (5 bases). The CDR3 sequence is 14 residues long. In germline, CDR1 is SNHLY, CDR2 FYNNEI. Deletions cut 4 bases from V and 4 bases from J, with 13 bases between. CDR3: CASSGGGSFYGYTF. CDR3 bases: TGTGCCAGCAGTGGGGGGGGGTCGTTCTATGGCTACACCTTC.

This clone was picked up one time. This CDR3 reads CASSDGHLNTEAFF. DNA of the CDR3: TGTGCCAGCAGTGACGGGCACTTGAACACTGAAGCTTTCTTT. The J gene is TRBJ1-1, the V gene TRBV2; D remains ambiguous. Trimming left V 3 bases short and J 0 bases short, with 8 bases between. This CDR3 region has 14 residues. Germline CDR1 and CDR2: SNHLY and FYNNEI.

The CDR3 reads CASSISRGDTIYF. CDR3 DNA sequence: TGTGCCAGTAGTATAAGTCGGGGAGACACCATATATTTT. The chain uses TRBV19 and TRBJ1-3; no reliable D call. The CDR3 spans 13 residues. The germline V gene has CDR1 LNHDA and CDR2 SQIVND (reference sequence). V was clipped by 2 bases and J by 8 bases, with 10 bases between them.

The genes are TRBV6-6 and TRBJ1-4, with D possibly being TRBD1 (6 bases). The V gene lost 5 bases and the J gene lost 7 bases, with 17 bases spanning the gap. The CDR3 runs 15 residues. Germline V gives CDR1 MNHNY, CDR2 SVGAGI (reference sequence). The CDR3 is CASSPQGWSGEKLFF. CDR3 DNA sequence: TGTGCCAGCAGTCCACAGGGCTGGTCGGGTGAAAAACTGTTTTTT.

To note about this clone: The sample contains more than one DNA sequence encoding this CDR3. This rearrangement joins TRBV3-1 (or the pseudogene TRBV3-2) to TRBJ1-2, with D maybe TRBD1 (5 bases). This CDR3 contains 14 residues. Germline V gives CDR1 LGHDT, CDR2 YNNKEL (reference sequence). The ends were cut back, 1 base at V and 5 bases at J, with 11 bases in the middle. The CDR3 here is CASSQGGGDYGYTF. The CDR3 nucleotides read TGTGCCAGCAGCCAAGGGGGCGGGGATTATGGCTACACCTTC.

The chain combines TRBV18 with TRBJ1-2; D may be TRBD1 (5 bases). The V gene lost 1 base and the J gene lost 0 bases, with 9 bases spanning the gap. This CDR3 has 15 amino acids. Germline V gene lookup returns CDR1 KGHSH and CDR2 LQKENI. The CDR3 sequence: CASSPRQQSNYGYTF. In DNA, the CDR3 is TGTGCCAGCTCACCACGACAGCAATCTAACTATGGCTACACCTTC.

The gene calls are TRBV19 and TRBJ2-7; TRBD1 or TRBD2 may be the D gene (6 bases each). The CDR3 is 16 residues long. In germline, CDR1 is LNHDA, CDR2 SQIVND (reference sequence). V lost 1 base and J 6 bases, leaving 19 bases between the germline ends. As DNA, the CDR3 is TGTGCCAGTAGTATAGGGGGGGCCCGGGATGGGGTCGAGCAGTACTTC. It encodes CASSIGGARDGVEQYF.

This chain uses TRBV28 with TRBJ2-3, with 7 bases fitting TRBD2. The CDR3 spans 13 residues. Germline V lookup: CDR1 MDHEN, CDR2 SYDVKM. The V and J ends lost 4 bases and 9 bases, in that order; junction bases with no gene match: 7. In nucleotides, the CDR3 is TGTGCCAGCAGTTCTCAAGCGGGGTACACGCAGTATTTT. Protein: CASSSQAGYTQYF.

The J gene is TRBJ2-5, the V gene TRBV4-3; 8 bases line up with TRBD2. J was trimmed by 5 bases and V by 0 bases; bases with no gene match: 8. The CDR3 has 16 amino acids. Germline V gives CDR1 LGHNA, CDR2 YSLEER. DNA for the CDR3: TGCGCCAGCAGCCAAGACCGGGAGGGCAGAGGGGAGACCCAGTACTTC. Translating gives CASSQDREGRGETQYF.

The chain is built from TRBV27 and TRBJ1-1; D may be TRBD1 (5 bases). Germline values: CDR1 MNHEY, CDR2 SMNVEV (reference sequence). The CDR3 has 15 residues. The V gene lost 5 bases and the J gene lost 5 bases, with 18 bases spanning the gap. The CDR3, as DNA: TGTGCCAGCAGTACCCAACCGGGGGTAGGGACTGAAGCTTTCTTT. This translates into CASSTQPGVGTEAFF.

Concerning this clone: This sample includes further DNA sequences coding for the same CDR3. CDR3 loop: CATSSSLGQGGNTGELFF. The DNA for the CDR3 is TGTGCCACCAGTTCCTCCTTGGGACAGGGAGGGAACACCGGGGAGCTGTTTTTT. The chain uses TRBV24-1 and TRBJ2-2; 9 bases line up with TRBD1. V trimming: 6 bases; J trimming: 1 base; junction bases outside the gene matches: 11. CDR3 length: 18 amino acids. Germline V gene lookup returns CDR1 KGHDR and CDR2 SFDVKD.

The chain recombines TRBV11-2 with TRBJ2-7, with D maybe TRBD2 (6 bases). The V gene lost 4 bases and the J gene lost 0 bases, with 13 bases spanning the gap. CDR3 size: 15 residues. Looked up from germline, CDR1 is SGHAT and CDR2 is FQNNGV. CDR3 residues: CASSSYKAGSYEQYF. CDR3 DNA sequence: TGTGCCAGCAGCTCCTACAAAGCGGGCTCCTACGAGCAGTACTTC. Full variable domain (rest looked up from reference TRBV11-2 and TRBJ2-7): EAGVAQSPRYKIIEKRQSVAFWCNPISGHATLYWYQQILGQGPKLLIQFQNNGVVDDSQLPKDRFSAERLKGVDSTLKIQPAKLEDSAVYLCASSSYKAGSYEQYFGPGTRLTVT.

The gene calls are TRBV5-4 and TRBJ2-5, with no clear D. Germline V gene sequence: CDR1 SGHNT, CDR2 YYREEE (reference sequence). The germline V and J ends were trimmed by 0 bases and 1 base, with 4 bases remaining between them. The CDR3 contains 13 residues. CDR3 bases: TGTGCCAGCAGCTTGGGGAGCCAAGAGACCCAGTACTTC. Its translation is CASSLGSQETQYF.

This chain uses TRBV27 with TRBJ2-4; D is possibly TRBD2 (6 bases). Germline V gives CDR1 MNHEY, CDR2 SMNVEV (reference sequence). The CDR3 totals 17 residues. Trimming left V 5 bases short and J 0 bases short, with 17 bases between. In DNA, the CDR3 is TGTGCCAGCAGTCCCCGGGAGCCGGTGGTAGCCAAAAACATTCAGTACTTC. Translating it yields CASSPREPVVAKNIQYF.

The V gene is TRBV20-1, the J gene TRBJ2-7; 9 nucleotides line up with TRBD2. V was pared by 3 bases and J by 2 bases, with 8 bases of the junction left unmatched. In germline, CDR1 is DFQATT, CDR2 SNEGSKA (reference sequence). The CDR3 runs 15 residues. As DNA, the CDR3 is TGCAGTGCTAGTCAAGGAGCTAGCGGGGCCTACGAGCAGTACTTC. Its translation: CSASQGASGAYEQYF.